This T cell receptor (beta chain) originates from a study of PD-1 blockade in classical Hodgkin lymphoma. In the study overall: Treatment was intravenous nivolumab, 3 mg/kg every 2 weeks, until progression.

About this clone: Its matching antigen is unknown.

General study results and limits: Compared with healthy donors, newly diagnosed patients reportedly showed lower baseline TCR diversity. Complete responders possessed baseline diversity comparable to newly diagnosed patients.

TCRdb keeps only in-frame clones here, not all; method: immunoSEQ multiplex PCR. The sample holds 15,000 to 20,000 clones; approximately 80% are singletons and the top ten take around 21%. Time point meaning: cycle 4 day 1 (C4D1), after five to seven weeks of nivolumab. Relapses following autologous stem cell transplantation were seen in all patients, with brentuximab vedotin exposure varying. Best responses included complete response and partial response; otherwise, the best response was progressive disease. Trimming stripped 5 bases from V and 3 bases from J, with 11 bases between. CDR1 and CDR2 from the germline V gene are WNHNN and SYGVQD (reference sequence). This CDR3 is 14 amino acids long.

This TCR was recovered from a human donor with classical Hodgkin lymphoma. The chain recombines TRBV10-1 with TRBJ2-1; weak D call: TRBD2 (6 bases). The sample was peripheral blood mononuclear cells (PBMCs), taken before the fourth cycle of nivolumab. The CDR3 bases are TGCGCCAGCAGTCGGGGAGGCCTCTACAATGAGCAGTTCTTC. Its protein is CASSRGGLYNEQFF.